Listed below are T cell receptor beta chains from one sample, sequenced in a study of blood T cell repertoires in COVID-19. Measured with immunoSEQ multiplex PCR; TCRdb has only the in-frame clones, and not every one. The data hold about 100,000 clones, with 75% to 90% observed a single time. The source material was peripheral blood. Receptors were obtained from a man in his fifties or sixties with acute or convalescent COVID-19. The CDR3 runs from the conserved cysteine through the conserved F or W.

TRBV6-5	TRBJ1-1	CASSFQGGTEAFF
TRBV7-9	TRBJ2-3	CASSFGGKSTDTQYF
TRBV5-1	TRBJ2-7	CASSPLPGTGSYEQYF
TRBV12-5	TRBJ1-6	CASGEKAGTSYNSPLHF
TRBV30	TRBJ1-2	CAWSALSGYTF
TRBV19	TRBJ1-2	CASQEGSQGVLCGYTF
TRBV29-1	TRBJ2-7	CSGRTDTYEQYF
TRBV10-1	TRBJ2-1	CASSESRGTRYNEQFF
TRBV28	TRBJ2-7	CASSPGQTYEQYF
TRBV7-2	TRBJ1-5	CASSLVGTDVQPQHF
TRBV6-1	TRBJ1-5	CASSEAGGLNQPQHF
TRBV2	TRBJ1-1	CASHLKNTGNTEAFF
TRBV28	TRBJ1-4	CASSSGGRGEKLFF
TRBV19	TRBJ1-1	CASKTVRTEAFF
TRBV6-2/TRBV6-3	TRBJ1-6	CASSIGDRGPNSPLHF
TRBV15	TRBJ2-2	CATSRDRAGTGELFF
TRBV2	TRBJ2-7	CASREGPQGPYEQYF
TRBV6-2/TRBV6-3	TRBJ1-1	CASSYSAGGTEAFF
TRBV15	TRBJ1-1	CATSSVQGPNTEAFF
TRBV27	TRBJ1-5	CASSLSGGGRGQPQHF
TRBV7-9	TRBJ1-5	CASSSGQVERDQPQHF
TRBV27	TRBJ2-7	CASSSLAGVSYEQYF
TRBV11-2	TRBJ2-7	CASSLRAGQTSYEQYF
TRBV7-2	TRBJ2-7	CASSLGRSNEQYF
TRBV10-2	TRBJ2-3	CASSDPATGATDTQYF
TRBV29-1	TRBJ1-1	CSDRQGTNTEAFF
TRBV6-4	TRBJ2-2	CASSDGVNTGELFF